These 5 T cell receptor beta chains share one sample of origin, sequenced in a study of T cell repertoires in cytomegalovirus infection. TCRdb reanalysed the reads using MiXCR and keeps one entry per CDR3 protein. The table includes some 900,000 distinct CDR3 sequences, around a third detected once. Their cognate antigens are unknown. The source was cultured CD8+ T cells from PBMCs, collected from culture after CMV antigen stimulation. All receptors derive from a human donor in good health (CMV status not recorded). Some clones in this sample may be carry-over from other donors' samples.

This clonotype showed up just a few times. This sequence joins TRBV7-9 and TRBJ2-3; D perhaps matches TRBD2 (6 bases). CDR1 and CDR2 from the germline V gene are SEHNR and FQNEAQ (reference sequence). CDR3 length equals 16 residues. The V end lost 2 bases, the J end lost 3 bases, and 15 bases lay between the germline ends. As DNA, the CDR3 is TGTGCCAGCAGCTTAATTGGCGGGGTCGATACAGATACGCAGTATTTT. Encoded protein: CASSLIGGVDTDTQYF. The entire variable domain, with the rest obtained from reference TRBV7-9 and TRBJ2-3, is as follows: DTGVSQNPRHKITKRGQNVTFRCDPISEHNRLYWYRQTLGQGPEFLTYFQNEAQLEKSRLLSDRFSAERPKGSFSTLEIQRTEQGDSAMYLCASSLIGGVDTDTQYFGPGTRLTVL.

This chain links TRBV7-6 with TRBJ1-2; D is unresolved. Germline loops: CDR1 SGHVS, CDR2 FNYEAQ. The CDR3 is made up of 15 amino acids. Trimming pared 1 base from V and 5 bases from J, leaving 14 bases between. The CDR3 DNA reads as TGTGCCAGCAGCTTAGGGGCCAGACCACCTTATGGCTACACCTTC. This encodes CASSLGARPPYGYTF.

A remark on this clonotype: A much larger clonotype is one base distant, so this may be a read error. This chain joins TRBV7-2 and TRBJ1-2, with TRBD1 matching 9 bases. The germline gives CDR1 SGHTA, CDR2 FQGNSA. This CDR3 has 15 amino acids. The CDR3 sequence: CANSLQGQGFLGYTF. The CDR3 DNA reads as TGTGCCAACAGCTTACAAGGACAGGGGTTCCTGGGCTACACCTTC.

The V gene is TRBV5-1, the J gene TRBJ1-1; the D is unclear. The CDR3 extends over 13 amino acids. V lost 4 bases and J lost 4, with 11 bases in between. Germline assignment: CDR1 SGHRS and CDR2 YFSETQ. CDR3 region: CASSVGPITEAFF. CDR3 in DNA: TGCGCCAGCAGCGTGGGCCCCATCACTGAAGCTTTCTTT.

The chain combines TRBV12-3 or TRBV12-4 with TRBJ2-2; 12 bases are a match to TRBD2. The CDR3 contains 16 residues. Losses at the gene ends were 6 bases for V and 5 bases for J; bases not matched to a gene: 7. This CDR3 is CASSRSSGGVTGELFF. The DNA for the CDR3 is TGTGCCAGCAGCCGGTCTAGCGGGGGGGTAACCGGGGAGCTGTTTTTT.